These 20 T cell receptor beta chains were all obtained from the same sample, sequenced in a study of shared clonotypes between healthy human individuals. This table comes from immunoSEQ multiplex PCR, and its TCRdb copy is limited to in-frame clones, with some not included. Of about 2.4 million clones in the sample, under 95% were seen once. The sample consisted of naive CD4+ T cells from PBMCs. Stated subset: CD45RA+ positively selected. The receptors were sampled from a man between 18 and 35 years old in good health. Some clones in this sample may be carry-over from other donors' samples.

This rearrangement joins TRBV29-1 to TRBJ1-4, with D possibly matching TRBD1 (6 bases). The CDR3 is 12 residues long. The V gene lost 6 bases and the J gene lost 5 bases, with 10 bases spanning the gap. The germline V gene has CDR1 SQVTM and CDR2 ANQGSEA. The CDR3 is CSVGQMNEKLFF. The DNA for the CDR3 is TGCAGCGTAGGACAGATGAATGAAAAACTGTTTTTT.

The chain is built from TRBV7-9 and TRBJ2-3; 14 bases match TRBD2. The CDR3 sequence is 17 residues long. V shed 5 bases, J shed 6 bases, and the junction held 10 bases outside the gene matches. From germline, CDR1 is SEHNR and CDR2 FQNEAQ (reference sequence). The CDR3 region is CASSLLGTSGSVDTQYF. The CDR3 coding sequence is TGTGCCAGCAGCCTTCTCGGGACTAGCGGGAGCGTGGATACGCAGTATTTT.

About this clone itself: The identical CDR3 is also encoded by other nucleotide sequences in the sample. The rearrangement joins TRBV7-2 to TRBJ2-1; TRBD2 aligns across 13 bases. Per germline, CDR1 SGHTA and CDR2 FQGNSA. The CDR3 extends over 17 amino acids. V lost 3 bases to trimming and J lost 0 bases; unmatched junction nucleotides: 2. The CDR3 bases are TGTGCCAGCAGCTTGCGGACTAGCGGGAGCTCCTACAATGAGCAGTTCTTC. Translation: CASSLRTSGSSYNEQFF.

CDR3 coding DNA: TGTGCCAGTAGACTTGTCAGGAACACTGAAGCTTTCTTT. This encodes CASRLVRNTEAFF. V usage is TRBV19 and J usage is TRBJ1-1; D gene uncertain. Germline CDR1 reads LNHDA; CDR2 reads SQIVND (reference sequence). The length of the CDR3 is 13 residues. Trimming cost V 6 bases and J 1 base, with 9 bases left between them.

The CDR3 nucleotides read TGCGCCAGCAGCCAAGTAATAAGCGGGAGGGAGACCCAGTACTTC. Amino acids: CASSQVISGRETQYF. J is TRBJ2-5 and V is TRBV4-3, with 9 bases fitting TRBD2. J gave up 5 bases and V 1 base, and 5 bases lay outside the gene matches. Germline V gene lookup returns CDR1 LGHNA and CDR2 YSLEER. The CDR3 runs 15 residues.

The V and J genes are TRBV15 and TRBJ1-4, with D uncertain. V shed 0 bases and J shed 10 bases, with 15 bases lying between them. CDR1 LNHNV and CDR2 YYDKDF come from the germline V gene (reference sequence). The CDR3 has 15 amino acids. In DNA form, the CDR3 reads TGTGCCACCAGCAGAGATTTGATGGCAGTAGGAAAACTGTTTTTT. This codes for CATSRDLMAVGKLFF.

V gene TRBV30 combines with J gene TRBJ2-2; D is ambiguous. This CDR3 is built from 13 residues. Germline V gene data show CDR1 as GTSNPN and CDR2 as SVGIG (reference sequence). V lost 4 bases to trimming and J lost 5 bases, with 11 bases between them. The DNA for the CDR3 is TGTGCCTGGAAGCGCGAGAGTACCGGGGAGCTGTTTTTT. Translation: CAWKRESTGELFF.

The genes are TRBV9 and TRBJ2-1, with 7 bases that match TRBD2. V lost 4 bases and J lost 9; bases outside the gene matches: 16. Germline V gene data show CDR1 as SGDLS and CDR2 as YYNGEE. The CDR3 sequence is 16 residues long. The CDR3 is CASSPRLALPEFEQFF. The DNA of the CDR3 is TGTGCCAGCAGCCCCAGACTAGCCCTCCCGGAATTTGAGCAGTTCTTC.

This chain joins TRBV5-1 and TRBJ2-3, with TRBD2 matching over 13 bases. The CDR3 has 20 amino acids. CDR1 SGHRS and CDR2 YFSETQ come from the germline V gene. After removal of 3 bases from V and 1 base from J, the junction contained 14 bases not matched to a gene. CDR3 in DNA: TGCGCCAGCAGCTGGAGAGGGACTAGCGGGGAGGGGGGCCGCACAGATACGCAGTATTTT. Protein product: CASSWRGTSGEGGRTDTQYF.

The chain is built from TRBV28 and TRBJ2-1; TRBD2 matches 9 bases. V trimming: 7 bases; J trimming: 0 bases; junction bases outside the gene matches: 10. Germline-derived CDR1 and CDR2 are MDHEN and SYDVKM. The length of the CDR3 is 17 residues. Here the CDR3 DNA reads TGTGCCAGCATGCGGCGGCTAGCGGGGAGCTCCTACAATGAGCAGTTCTTC. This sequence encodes CASMRRLAGSSYNEQFF.

The CDR3 region has the DNA TGTGCCAGCAGTTTATCGATAATTGGGACAGGGGGTGGTTCGGATACGCAGTATTTT. Protein sequence: CASSLSIIGTGGGSDTQYF. The chain recombines TRBV27 with TRBJ2-3; TRBD1 matches 11 bases. Germline V gene sequence: CDR1 MNHEY, CDR2 SMNVEV (reference sequence). The CDR3 sequence is 19 residues long. After removal of 0 bases from V and 6 bases from J, the junction contained 14 bases not matched to a gene.

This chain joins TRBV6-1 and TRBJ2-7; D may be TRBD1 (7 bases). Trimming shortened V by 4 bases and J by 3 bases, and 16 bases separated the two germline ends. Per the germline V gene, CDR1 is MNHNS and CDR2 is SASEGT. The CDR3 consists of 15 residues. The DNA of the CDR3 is TGTGCCAGCAGTGCCCATTACAGGGGAGGCTACGAGCAGTACTTC. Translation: CASSAHYRGGYEQYF.

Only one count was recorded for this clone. The CDR3 DNA sequence: TGTGCCAGTAGTGCCGGACTAGCGGGGTACCAAGAGACCCAGTACTTC. Its translation: CASSAGLAGYQETQYF. The chain is built from TRBV19 and TRBJ2-5, with TRBD2 identical over 12 bases. Trimming cost V 5 bases and J 0 bases; bases outside gene matches: 4. CDR1 and CDR2 from the germline V gene are LNHDA and SQIVND (reference sequence). The CDR3 has 16 residues.

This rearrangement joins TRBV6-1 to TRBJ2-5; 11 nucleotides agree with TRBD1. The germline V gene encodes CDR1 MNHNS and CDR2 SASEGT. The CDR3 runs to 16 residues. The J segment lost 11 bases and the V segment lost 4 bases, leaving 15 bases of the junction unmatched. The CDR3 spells CASSASPGQGAREQYF. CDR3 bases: TGTGCCAGCAGTGCTTCACCCGGACAGGGGGCTAGGGAGCAGTACTTC.

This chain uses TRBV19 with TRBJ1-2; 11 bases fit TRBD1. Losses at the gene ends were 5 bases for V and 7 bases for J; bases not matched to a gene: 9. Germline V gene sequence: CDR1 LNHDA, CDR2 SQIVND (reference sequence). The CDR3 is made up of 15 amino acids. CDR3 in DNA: TGTGCCAGTAGTCATGGGACAGGGGGGTCTCTTGGCTACACCTTC. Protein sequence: CASSHGTGGSLGYTF.

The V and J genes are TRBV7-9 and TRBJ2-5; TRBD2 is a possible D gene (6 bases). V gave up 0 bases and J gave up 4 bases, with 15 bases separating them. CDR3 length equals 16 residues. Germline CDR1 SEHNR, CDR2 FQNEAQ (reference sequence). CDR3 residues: CASSLAGEGLRETQYF. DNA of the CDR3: TGTGCCAGCAGCTTAGCAGGCGAGGGACTTCGAGAGACCCAGTACTTC.

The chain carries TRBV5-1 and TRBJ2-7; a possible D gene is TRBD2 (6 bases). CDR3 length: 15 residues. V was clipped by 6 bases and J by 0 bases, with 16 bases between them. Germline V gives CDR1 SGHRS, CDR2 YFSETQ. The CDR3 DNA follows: TGCGCCAGCACTGGCGGAGGGTCCATCTCCTACGAGCAGTACTTC. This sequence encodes CASTGGGSISYEQYF. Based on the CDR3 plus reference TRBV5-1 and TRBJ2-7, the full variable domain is KAGVTQTPRYLIKTRGQQVTLSCSPISGHRSVSWYQQTPGQGLQFLFEYFSETQRNKGNFPGRFSGRQFSNSRSEMNVSTLELGDSALYLCASTGGGSISYEQYFGPGTRLTVT.

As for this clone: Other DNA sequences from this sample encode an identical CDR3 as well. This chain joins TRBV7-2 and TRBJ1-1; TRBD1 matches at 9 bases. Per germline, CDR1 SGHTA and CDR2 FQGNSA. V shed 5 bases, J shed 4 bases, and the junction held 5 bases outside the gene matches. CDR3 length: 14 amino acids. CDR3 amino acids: CASSPGTGSTEAFF. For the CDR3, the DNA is TGTGCCAGCAGCCCCGGGACAGGGTCCACTGAAGCTTTCTTT.

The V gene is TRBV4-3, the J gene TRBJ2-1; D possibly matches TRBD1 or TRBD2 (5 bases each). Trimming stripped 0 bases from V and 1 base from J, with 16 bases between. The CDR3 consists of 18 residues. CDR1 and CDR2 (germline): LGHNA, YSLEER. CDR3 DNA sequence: TGCGCCAGCAGCCAAGACGGGGTGGTCTGGGGGTCCTACAATGAGCAGTTCTTC. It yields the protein CASSQDGVVWGSYNEQFF.

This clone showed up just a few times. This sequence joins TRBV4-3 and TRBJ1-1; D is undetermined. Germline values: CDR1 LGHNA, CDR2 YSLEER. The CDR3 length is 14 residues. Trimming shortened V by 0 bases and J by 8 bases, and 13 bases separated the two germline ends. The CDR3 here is CASSQDPRHQEAFF. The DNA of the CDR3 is TGCGCCAGCAGCCAAGATCCGAGACACCAGGAAGCTTTCTTT.